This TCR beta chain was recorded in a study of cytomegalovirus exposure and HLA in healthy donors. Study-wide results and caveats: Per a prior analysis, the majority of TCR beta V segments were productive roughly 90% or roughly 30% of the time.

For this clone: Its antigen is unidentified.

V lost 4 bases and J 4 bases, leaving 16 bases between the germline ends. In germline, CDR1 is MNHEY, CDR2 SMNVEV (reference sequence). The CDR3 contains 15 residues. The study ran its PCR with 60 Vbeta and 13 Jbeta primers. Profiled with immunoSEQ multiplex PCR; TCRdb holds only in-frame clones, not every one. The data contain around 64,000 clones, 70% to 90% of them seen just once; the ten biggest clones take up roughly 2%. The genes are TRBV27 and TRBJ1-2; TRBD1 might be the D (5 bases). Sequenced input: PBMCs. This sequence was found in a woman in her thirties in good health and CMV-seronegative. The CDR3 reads CASSSGGEFVYGYTF. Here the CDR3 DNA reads TGTGCCAGCAGTTCTGGGGGGGAGTTCGTCTATGGCTACACCTTC.